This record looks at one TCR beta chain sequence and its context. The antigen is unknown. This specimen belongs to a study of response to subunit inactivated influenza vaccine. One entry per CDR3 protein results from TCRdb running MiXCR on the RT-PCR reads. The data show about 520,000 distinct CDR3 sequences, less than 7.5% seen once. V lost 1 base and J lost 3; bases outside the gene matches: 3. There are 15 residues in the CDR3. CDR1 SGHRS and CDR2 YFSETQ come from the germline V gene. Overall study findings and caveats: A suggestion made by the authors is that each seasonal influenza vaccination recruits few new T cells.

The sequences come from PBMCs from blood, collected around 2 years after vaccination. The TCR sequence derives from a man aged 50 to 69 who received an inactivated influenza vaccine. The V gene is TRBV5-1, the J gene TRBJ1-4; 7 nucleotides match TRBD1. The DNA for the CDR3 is TGCGCCAGCAGCTTGACCGGGACAGCTAATGAAAAACTGTTTTTT. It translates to CASSLTGTANEKLFF.